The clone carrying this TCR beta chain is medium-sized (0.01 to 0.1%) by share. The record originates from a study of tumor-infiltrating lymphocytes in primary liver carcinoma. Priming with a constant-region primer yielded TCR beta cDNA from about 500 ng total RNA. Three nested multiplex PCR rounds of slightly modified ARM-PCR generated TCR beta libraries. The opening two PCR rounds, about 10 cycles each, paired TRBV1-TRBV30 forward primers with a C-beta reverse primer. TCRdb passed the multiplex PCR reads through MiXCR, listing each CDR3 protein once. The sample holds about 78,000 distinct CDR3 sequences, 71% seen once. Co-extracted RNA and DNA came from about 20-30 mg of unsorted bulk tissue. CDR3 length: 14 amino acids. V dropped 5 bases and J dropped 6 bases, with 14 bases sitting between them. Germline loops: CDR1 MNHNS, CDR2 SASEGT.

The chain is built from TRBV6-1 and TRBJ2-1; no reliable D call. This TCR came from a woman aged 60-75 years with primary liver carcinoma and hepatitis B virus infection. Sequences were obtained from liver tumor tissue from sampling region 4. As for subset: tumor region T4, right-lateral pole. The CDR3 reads CASSRLGSLNEQFF. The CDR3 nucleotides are TGTGCCAGCAGTCGCCTAGGTTCGCTCAATGAGCAGTTCTTC.